This TCR beta chain was recovered during a study of T cell repertoires in cytomegalovirus infection. Study summary: TCR beta signatures that were public indicated CMV infection and matching HLA type.

With regard to this clonotype: Its cognate antigen is unknown.

The CDR3 spans 14 residues. Germline assignment: CDR1 SEHNR and CDR2 FQNEAQ (reference sequence). With 1 base clipped from V and 6 bases from J, the junction kept 6 bases outside the gene matches. Points from the study as a whole: Cumulative frequency (of public TCR beta family members) identified carriers of CMV plus the relevant HLA. The study found HLA-C-restricted CMV-specific TCR beta clonotypes dominating the ex vivo response.

TCRdb fed the reads into MiXCR, producing one record per CDR3 protein. The profile shows 500,000 or so distinct CDR3 sequences, more than 15% of them singletons. What was sequenced was CD8+ T cells from PBMCs. This clonotype was obtained from a human donor in good health (CMV status not recorded). Some clones in this sample may be carry-over from other donors' samples. J is TRBJ2-7 and V is TRBV7-9; TRBD1 aligns across 7 bases. This chain's CDR3 is CASSLGDRVPEQYF. The CDR3 region has the DNA TGTGCCAGCAGCTTAGGAGACAGGGTACCCGAGCAGTACTTC.